The present T cell receptor beta chain was sequenced within a study of Graves' ophthalmopathy and Graves' hyperthyroidism. Trimming took 3 bases from V and 0 from J; bases not matched to a gene: 6. The CDR3 is 19 residues long. Looked up from germline, CDR1 is LGHNT and CDR2 is FRNRAP. General study points: Thyroid clonotypes that were expanded above 0.001 frequency mostly also appeared in blood.

Amplification of the TCR beta CDR3 regions used RNA transcripts (as template). RT-PCR in the first round used HTBI primers; a second-round multiplex PCR followed. One entry per CDR3 protein, called by TCRdb with MiXCR from the multiplex PCR reads. Here the sample spans hundreds of thousands of distinct CDR3 sequences, about 24% being singletons. Hyperthyroidism patients were newly diagnosed, ill under 2 months, and aged 18 to 65 years. On this clonotype itself: No antigen is known for it.

The rearrangement joins TRBV12-5 to TRBJ2-2; 14 positions agree with TRBD2. The receptor was isolated from a woman under 30 with stable Graves' hyperthyroidism. Some clones in this sample may be carry-over from other donors' samples. The specimen was peripheral blood. CDR3 DNA sequence: TGTGCTAGTGGTTTCGGACTAGCGGGGGGCTTCGCGAACACCGGGGAGCTGTTTTTT. Amino acids: CASGFGLAGGFANTGELFF.